One and the same sample provided the 32 T cell receptor beta chains below, sequenced in a study of T cells in localized non-small cell lung cancer (dated by TCRdb to about 2020). Libraries came from the immunoSEQ multiplex PCR assay. The table was pulled from immuneACCESS by TCRdb, which kept in-frame rearrangements only. Such tables lose some clones; where checked, under half of the loss comes from unresolved V genes, and the rest has no known cause. Within this sample are some 82,000 clones, with around 81% of them counted one time only. 15% to 20% of the sample is held by the ten biggest clonotypes. The source material was PBMCs, sampled before any cancer treatment. All receptors derive from a man aged 40-75 years with stage II squamous cell lung carcinoma.

The chain recombines TRBV5-4 with TRBJ2-1, with TRBD1 matching 7 bases. Germline CDR1 is SGHNT and CDR2 is YYREEE (reference sequence). The CDR3 loop spans 14 amino acids. Trimming cost V 4 bases and J 4 bases; bases outside gene matches: 5. The CDR3 nucleotides read TGTGCCAGCAGCCGCGGACAGGAATACAATGAGCAGTTCTTC. Translation: CASSRGQEYNEQFF.

The gene calls are TRBV7-2 and TRBJ2-1; 15 nucleotides match TRBD2. The trim removed 7 bases at V and 0 bases at J, leaving 10 bases unmatched. The CDR3 extends over 19 amino acids. CDR1 SGHTA and CDR2 FQGNSA come from the germline V gene. The CDR3, as DNA: TGTGCCAGCACCCCCCCGGGACTAGCGGGGGGACCCTCCTACAATGAGCAGTTCTTC. It yields the protein CASTPPGLAGGPSYNEQFF.

This rearrangement joins TRBV6-5 to TRBJ1-2; no clear D gene. The germline V gene encodes CDR1 MNHEY and CDR2 SVGAGI. With 6 bases removed from V and 5 bases from J, the gap between germline ends came to 16 bases. The CDR3 has 14 amino acids. The CDR3 DNA follows: TGTGCCAGCAGGCGGGCAGCAGGAGGGTATGGCTACACCTTC. Residues: CASRRAAGGYGYTF.

This rearrangement joins TRBV11-2 to TRBJ2-6, with D hard to call. Germline CDR1 is SGHAT and CDR2 is FQNNGV. The V end lost 3 bases, the J end lost 0 bases, and 18 bases lay between the germline ends. This CDR3 is built from 19 residues. The CDR3 bases are TGTGCCAGCAGCTTTTTCGGAAGCCTTATTAGCTCTGGGGCCAACGTCCTGACTTTC. Its protein is CASSFFGSLISSGANVLTF.

Many counts were recorded for this clone. In nucleotides, the CDR3 is TGTGCCAGCAGCGTAAACACAGGGCAAGACGGCTACACCTTC. Protein sequence: CASSVNTGQDGYTF. The chain links TRBV9 to TRBJ1-2; possible D gene TRBD1, 6 bases. This CDR3 contains 14 residues. Germline lookup yields CDR1 SGDLS and CDR2 YYNGEE. V gave up 1 base and J gave up 8 bases, with 15 bases separating them. Variable domain in full (rest from reference TRBV9 and TRBJ1-2): DSGVTQTPKHLITATGQRVTLRCSPRSGDLSVYWYQQSLDQGLQFLIQYYNGEERAKGNILERFSAQQFPDLHSELNLSSLELGDSALYFCASSVNTGQDGYTFGSGTRLTVV.

The chain employs TRBV6-5 and TRBJ2-5, with 8 bases that match TRBD1. Germline V lookup: CDR1 MNHEY, CDR2 SVGAGI. The CDR3 is 15 amino acids. V was clipped by 6 bases and J by 1 base; unmatched bases: 7. CDR3 DNA sequence: TGTGCCAGCAGGATAACCCAGGGGGCCCAAGAGACCCAGTACTTC. Its translation: CASRITQGAQETQYF.

The rearrangement joins TRBV19 to TRBJ2-1, with D hard to call. Germline V gene lookup returns CDR1 LNHDA and CDR2 SQIVND (reference sequence). The CDR3 loop spans 13 amino acids. V gave up 0 bases and J gave up 7 bases, with 7 bases separating them. This CDR3 is CASSIDRRNEQFF. CDR3 DNA: TGTGCCAGTAGTATAGATCGGAGAAATGAGCAGTTCTTC.

CDR3 in amino acids: CASSQDWGNYEQFF. The CDR3 region has the DNA TGCGCCAGCAGCCAAGATTGGGGGAACTATGAGCAGTTCTTC. This chain links TRBV4-1 with TRBJ2-1, with D possibly called TRBD1 or TRBD2 (5 bases each). V was clipped by 0 bases and J by 8 bases, with 11 bases between them. The CDR3 runs 14 residues. CDR1 and CDR2 (germline): MGHRA, YSYEKL.

This chain joins TRBV18 and TRBJ1-1; D is unresolved. Trimming cost V 5 bases and J 6 bases, with 13 bases left between them. The CDR3 totals 13 residues. Germline CDR1 and CDR2: KGHSH and LQKENI. The CDR3 DNA sequence: TGTGCCAGCTCATATAGACCCGAGGCTGAAGCTTTCTTT. Translation gives CASSYRPEAEAFF.

This rearrangement joins TRBV28 to TRBJ1-3; 7 nucleotides match TRBD1. Germline V gives CDR1 MDHEN, CDR2 SYDVKM. The trim removed 6 bases at V and 0 bases at J, leaving 14 bases unmatched. This CDR3 region has 18 residues. The CDR3 region has the DNA TGTGCCAGCAGGTTTACCATAGGGGGCCGCCGCTCTGGAAACACCATATATTTT. Translated: CASRFTIGGRRSGNTIYF.

A remark on this clone: Mismatch with germline at one junction end may stem from a read error. V gene TRBV7-7 combines with J gene TRBJ2-5; no reliable D call. The CDR3 has 13 residues. In germline, CDR1 is SSHAT, CDR2 FNYEAQ (reference sequence). The CDR3 DNA reads as TGTGCTAGCAGCTTAGTGGGCAGAGAGACCCAGTACTTC. Translating gives CASSLVGRETQYF.

CDR3 region: CASSQVGGRKREAYNEQFF. The CDR3, as DNA: TGCGCCAGCAGCCAAGTGGGAGGTAGGAAGAGGGAGGCCTACAATGAGCAGTTCTTC. This sequence joins TRBV4-1 and TRBJ2-1; the D gene is possibly TRBD2 (6 bases). V was shortened by 1 base and J by 2 bases, with 21 bases between the two germline ends. CDR3 length: 19 amino acids. The germline CDR1 and CDR2 sequences are MGHRA and YSYEKL.

This clone was picked up one time. The chain combines TRBV19 with TRBJ1-6, with 8 nucleotides matching TRBD1. V lost 3 bases, J lost 0 bases, and 10 bases stayed unmatched. Germline V gene data show CDR1 as LNHDA and CDR2 as SQIVND (reference sequence). The CDR3 runs to 19 residues. The CDR3 here is CASSMKAGGWSSYNSPLHF. In nucleotides, the CDR3 is TGTGCCAGTAGTATGAAGGCAGGGGGCTGGAGCTCCTATAATTCACCCCTCCACTTT.

The chain uses TRBV27 and TRBJ2-7; the match to TRBD2 covers 7 bases. Germline CDR1 MNHEY, CDR2 SMNVEV (reference sequence). Trimming took 3 bases from V and 3 from J; bases not matched to a gene: 5. The CDR3 has 14 amino acids. The CDR3 loop is CASSLGTTSYEQYF. In nucleotides, the CDR3 is TGTGCCAGCAGTTTGGGGACTACCAGCTACGAGCAGTACTTC.

V gene TRBV4-2 combines with J gene TRBJ2-1; 14 bases match TRBD2. Germline CDR1 reads LGHNA; CDR2 reads YNFKEQ. V lost 4 bases and J lost 7; bases outside the gene matches: 9. The CDR3 is made up of 17 amino acids. In DNA, the CDR3 is TGTGCCAGCAGCCTCAGATTACGGACTAGCGGGAGGAATGAGCAGTTCTTC. Encoded protein: CASSLRLRTSGRNEQFF.

The CDR3 spells CASSSRGNNEQFF. In DNA form, the CDR3 reads TGTGCCAGCAGTTCCAGGGGAAACAATGAGCAGTTCTTC. V usage is TRBV6-5 and J usage is TRBJ2-1, with D tentatively TRBD1 (6 bases). Between the trimmed V and J ends, which lost 4 bases and 5 bases, there was a span of 9 bases. CDR1 and CDR2 from the germline V gene are MNHEY and SVGAGI. The CDR3 is 13 amino acids.

This clone was found many times. The chain uses TRBV19 and TRBJ1-1; D gene ambiguous. V lost 4 bases and J lost 5, with 20 bases in between. Germline values: CDR1 LNHDA, CDR2 SQIVND (reference sequence). The CDR3 totals 16 residues. The CDR3 region is CASSTPRLGVRTEAFF. In DNA form, the CDR3 reads TGTGCCAGTAGTACCCCCCGGTTGGGAGTGAGAACTGAAGCTTTCTTT.

The rearrangement joins TRBV5-6 to TRBJ1-2; perhaps TRBD1 as D (6 bases). Looked up from germline, CDR1 is SGHDT and CDR2 is YYEEEE. The CDR3 consists of 14 residues. V lost 4 bases and J 4 bases, leaving 14 bases between the germline ends. The CDR3 coding sequence is TGTGCCAGCAGCCCCGGACAGAGCCCCTATGGCTACACCTTC. It translates to CASSPGQSPYGYTF. Full variable domain (remainder filled in from reference TRBV5-6 and TRBJ1-2): DAGVTQSPTHLIKTRGQQVTLRCSPKSGHDTVSWYQQALGQGPQFIFQYYEEEERQRGNFPDRFSGHQFPNYSSELNVNALLLGDSALYLCASSPGQSPYGYTFGSGTRLTVV.

The chain employs TRBV6-1 and TRBJ2-1, with D possibly being TRBD2 (5 bases). Per the germline V gene, CDR1 is MNHNS and CDR2 is SASEGT. This CDR3 comprises 15 residues. Trimming shortened V by 1 base and J by 4 bases, and 11 bases separated the two germline ends. CDR3 sequence (DNA): TGTGCCAGCAGTGAAGGCGTTAGCGCTTACAATGAGCAGTTCTTC. This sequence encodes CASSEGVSAYNEQFF.

This clone was seen once. The chain uses TRBV11-3 and TRBJ2-3; 11 bases fit TRBD2. The CDR3 totals 17 residues. Germline CDR1 SGHNT, CDR2 YENEEA. The J segment lost 4 bases and the V segment lost 2 bases, leaving 8 bases of the junction unmatched. CDR3 DNA sequence: TGTGCCAGCAGCTTAAGAGGTAGCGGGAGGGCTGCAGATACGCAGTATTTT. Amino acid sequence: CASSLRGSGRAADTQYF.

For the CDR3, the DNA is TGTGCCAGCAGCGGGGACAGGGGGACAGAAAATGAAAAACTGTTTTTT. Translating gives CASSGDRGTENEKLFF. V usage is TRBV5-6 and J usage is TRBJ1-4; the match to TRBD1 covers 11 bases. V was pared by 4 bases and J by 5 bases, with 7 bases of the junction left unmatched. The germline gives CDR1 SGHDT, CDR2 YYEEEE. CDR3 length: 16 residues.

This chain connects TRBV5-8 to TRBJ1-6; D is possibly TRBD1 (5 bases). This CDR3 has 17 residues. Germline V gene sequence: CDR1 SGHTS, CDR2 YDEGEE. V lost 5 bases and J 9 bases, leaving 24 bases between the germline ends. The chain's CDR3 is CASRPEKTGTMRSPLHF. CDR3 nucleotide sequence: TGTGCCAGCAGACCTGAGAAGACCGGGACGATGCGTTCACCCCTCCACTTT.

J is TRBJ1-6 and V is TRBV7-9, with D possibly being TRBD1 (6 bases). Trimming cost V 5 bases and J 10 bases, with 18 bases left between them. The CDR3 loop spans 15 amino acids. Germline CDR1 is SEHNR and CDR2 is FQNEAQ (reference sequence). CDR3 sequence: CASSLRGQQNSPLHF. CDR3 sequence (DNA): TGTGCCAGCAGCCTCCGCGGACAGCAAAACTCACCCCTCCACTTT. The variable domain in full, with the rest retrieved from reference TRBV7-9 and TRBJ1-6, is DTGVSQNPRHKITKRGQNVTFRCDPISEHNRLYWYRQTLGQGPEFLTYFQNEAQLEKSRLLSDRFSAERPKGSFSTLEIQRTEQGDSAMYLCASSLRGQQNSPLHFGNGTRLTVT.

This clone was detected once. The genes are TRBV7-2 and TRBJ2-7; D is unclear. V lost 5 bases and J lost 0, with 2 bases in between. The CDR3 has 11 amino acids. CDR1 is SGHTA and CDR2 is FQGNSA in the germline V gene. The CDR3, as DNA: TGTGCCAGCAGCCACTCCTACGAGCAGTACTTC. This gives the protein CASSHSYEQYF.

The chain carries TRBV5-1 and TRBJ2-3; the D gene could be TRBD1 or TRBD2 (6 bases each). Per germline, CDR1 SGHRS and CDR2 YFSETQ. This CDR3 spans 14 amino acids. V lost 3 bases and J lost 6, with 14 bases in between. The CDR3 protein is CASSSTEGGDTQYF. CDR3 DNA sequence: TGCGCCAGCAGCTCGACCGAAGGGGGGGATACGCAGTATTTT.

The chain joins TRBV6-5 to TRBJ1-5, with D unclear. There are 13 residues in the CDR3. The germline gives CDR1 MNHEY, CDR2 SVGAGI. V lost 2 bases and J lost 9, with 11 bases in between. This CDR3 reads CASSYMLAMPQHF. CDR3 coding DNA: TGTGCCAGCAGTTACATGCTAGCGATGCCCCAGCATTTT.

The chain recombines TRBV27 with TRBJ1-1; D is unclear. Germline V gene sequence: CDR1 MNHEY, CDR2 SMNVEV (reference sequence). V lost 3 bases to trimming and J lost 4 bases, with 9 bases between them. The CDR3 has 13 residues. CDR3 bases: TGTGCCAGCAGTTTCTGGGCGGGCACTGAAGCTTTCTTT. Its protein is CASSFWAGTEAFF.

The chain carries TRBV7-2 and TRBJ1-3, with D unclear. Trimming removed 7 bases from V and 1 base from J, with 11 bases in between. This CDR3 region has 14 residues. Looked up from germline, CDR1 is SGHTA and CDR2 is FQGNSA. DNA for the CDR3: TGTGCCAGCACCCCGGATACATCTGGAAACACCATATATTTT. Translating it yields CASTPDTSGNTIYF.

The chain carries TRBV7-9 and TRBJ1-6; unclear D gene. The CDR3 runs 15 residues. V was pared by 5 bases and J by 8 bases, with 16 bases between. From germline, CDR1 is SEHNR and CDR2 FQNEAQ (reference sequence). The CDR3 DNA reads TGTGCCAGCAGCCAGGCGGAGGCAGGAGATTCACCCCTCCACTTT. Its translation is CASSQAEAGDSPLHF.

The chain is built from TRBV7-6 and TRBJ2-4; D is uncertain. CDR1 and CDR2 from the germline V gene are SGHVS and FNYEAQ. V was clipped by 5 bases and J by 0 bases, with 8 bases between them. CDR3 length: 14 residues. The CDR3 DNA follows: TGTGCCAGCAGCCCGGACCGAGCCAAAAACATTCAGTACTTC. Translating it yields CASSPDRAKNIQYF.

This chain connects TRBV15 to TRBJ2-3, with D perhaps TRBD2 (6 bases). Trimming removed 4 bases from V and 1 base from J, with 12 bases in between. The CDR3 consists of 15 residues. Germline assignment: CDR1 LNHNV and CDR2 YYDKDF (reference sequence). CDR3 sequence: CATSKLGTGTDTQYF. CDR3 nucleotide sequence: TGTGCCACCAGCAAGTTGGGGACTGGCACAGATACGCAGTATTTT. The full variable domain, with the rest looked up from reference TRBV15 and TRBJ2-3, is DAMVIQNPRYQVTQFGKPVTLSCSQTLNHNVMYWYQQKSSQAPKLLFHYYDKDFNNEADTPDNFQSRRPNTSFCFLDIRSPGLGDTAMYLCATSKLGTGTDTQYFGPGTRLTVL.

Many counts were recorded for this clone. The rearrangement joins TRBV7-9 to TRBJ1-2; D is undetermined. Germline V gene sequence: CDR1 SEHNR, CDR2 FQNEAQ (reference sequence). V was clipped by 5 bases and J by 2 bases, with 6 bases between them. The CDR3 is 12 residues long. The CDR3 reads CASSPYNYGYTF. The CDR3 nucleotides read TGTGCCAGCAGCCCTTACAACTATGGCTACACCTTC.